One sample yielded the 8 T cell receptor beta chains listed below, sequenced in a study of long-term antiretroviral therapy in people with HIV. Run at survey level, the immunoSEQ assay was version v3.0. The data were produced by immunoSEQ multiplex PCR, yet TCRdb's version contains in-frame clones alone and is incomplete. Of about 21,000 clones in the sample, less than 85% are singletons; the top ten hold roughly an eighth. The starting material was unsorted PBMCs, obtained less than 1.8 years before starting antiretroviral therapy. These receptors were obtained from a woman in her forties with HIV.

Only one count was recorded for this clone. The genes are TRBV2 and TRBJ1-3; D uncertain. The CDR3 has 14 amino acids. V was pared by 5 bases and J by 5 bases, with 13 bases between. Germline CDR1 is SNHLY and CDR2 is FYNNEI. DNA for the CDR3: TGTGCCAGCAGTAGGGCGGGGATGAGAAACACCATATATTTT. Translated: CASSRAGMRNTIYF.

J is TRBJ2-6 and V is TRBV27, with D hard to call. From germline, CDR1 is MNHEY and CDR2 SMNVEV (reference sequence). CDR3 size: 16 residues. Between the trimmed V and J ends, which lost 5 bases and 0 bases, there was a span of 11 bases. The CDR3 coding sequence is TGTGCCAGCAGTCTACTCAGAGTCTCTGGGGCCAACGTCCTGACTTTC. Translation: CASSLLRVSGANVLTF.

This clone turned up a few times. The chain uses TRBV28 and TRBJ2-2; TRBD2 matches 9 bases. This CDR3 spans 16 amino acids. Germline V gives CDR1 MDHEN, CDR2 SYDVKM. With 6 bases clipped from V and 4 bases from J, the junction kept 9 bases outside the gene matches. The CDR3 DNA sequence: TGTGCCAGCAGCAACCCTAGCGGGGCGGGCACCGGGGAGCTGTTTTTT. This translates into CASSNPSGAGTGELFF.

The chain is built from TRBV7-2 and TRBJ2-3, with D possibly being TRBD2 (5 bases). The V gene lost 5 bases and the J gene lost 6 bases, with 15 bases spanning the gap. From germline, CDR1 is SGHTA and CDR2 FQGNSA. CDR3 length: 14 amino acids. For the CDR3, the DNA is TGTGCCAGCAGCGTAGGCCCCGGCGGGGATACGCAGTATTTT. Its protein product is CASSVGPGGDTQYF.

The rearrangement joins TRBV12-5 to TRBJ1-5; D not certain. The germline V and J ends were trimmed by 0 bases and 3 bases, with 18 bases remaining between them. This CDR3 is 18 amino acids long. The germline V gene encodes CDR1 LGHNT and CDR2 FRNRAP. The CDR3 DNA follows: TGTGCTAGTGGTTTGGTAGGGCCTAATTCGCCATTCAATCAGCCCCAGCATTTT. Its translation is CASGLVGPNSPFNQPQHF.

The rearrangement joins TRBV16 to TRBJ1-1; tentative D call: TRBD1 (5 bases). CDR1 and CDR2 (germline): KGHSY, FQNENV. The CDR3 is 13 amino acids. The ends were cut back, 6 bases at V and 5 bases at J, with 13 bases in the middle. The CDR3 sequence: CASRWGRSTEAFF. The CDR3 DNA is TGTGCCAGCAGATGGGGACGGAGTACTGAAGCTTTCTTT. Complete variable domain (other parts from reference TRBV16 and TRBJ1-1): GEEVAQTPKHLVRGEGQKAKLYCAPIKGHSYVFWYQQVLKNEFKFLISFQNENVFDETGMPKERFSAKCLPNSPCSLEIQATKLEDSAVYFCASRWGRSTEAFFGQGTRLTVV.

The rearrangement links TRBV6-6 to TRBJ1-1; D is perhaps TRBD1 (6 bases). The germline V gene encodes CDR1 MNHNY and CDR2 SVGAGI (reference sequence). Trimming removed 6 bases from V and 4 bases from J, with 12 bases in between. The CDR3 covers 13 residues. The CDR3 spells CASSLTGFTEAFF. The CDR3 DNA reads as TGTGCCAGCAGCCTAACAGGGTTCACTGAAGCTTTCTTT.

The chain combines TRBV7-8 with TRBJ2-5; a weak D match, TRBD1 (5 bases). V was pared by 2 bases and J by 5 bases, with 15 bases between. Per germline, CDR1 SGHVS and CDR2 FQNEAQ. The CDR3 spans 15 residues. For the CDR3, the DNA is TGTGCCAGCAGCTTACCCCTTCTTGGGGCGGAGACCCAGTACTTC. Protein sequence: CASSLPLLGAETQYF.